The 16 T cell receptor beta chains below were found in one sample sequenced in a study of beta chain features in type 1 diabetes. Investigators reverse transcribed all isolated RNA, so they sequenced expressed TCRB transcripts. Sequencing was performed with immunoSEQ multiplex PCR; in TCRdb, only in-frame clones are kept and a portion is missing. There are hundreds of thousands of clones in the sample; roughly 11% occur only once, and roughly 0.046% lies in the top ten. Sequencing used naive CD4+ T cells from blood. All receptors derive from a woman under 30 in good health.

In its sample, this clone was seen a few times. The V gene is TRBV30, the J gene TRBJ2-5; D might be TRBD1 (5 bases). Germline values: CDR1 GTSNPN, CDR2 SVGIG (reference sequence). The V end was cut by 2 bases, the J end by 5 bases, with 9 bases between. The CDR3 covers 12 residues. The CDR3 bases are TGTGCCTGGAGTATCCAGGGTGAGACCCAGTACTTC. Translated, it gives CAWSIQGETQYF.

The V gene is TRBV29-1, the J gene TRBJ2-3, with 11 bases that match TRBD2. Looked up from germline, CDR1 is SQVTM and CDR2 is ANQGSEA. V shed 6 bases and J 5 bases; nucleotides not matched to a gene: 10. This CDR3 is built from 15 residues. CDR3: CSVGTSGGEGDTQYF. CDR3 coding DNA: TGCAGCGTGGGGACTAGCGGAGGTGAGGGAGATACGCAGTATTTT.

The V call is TRBV1, the J call TRBJ1-5; the D call of TRBD1 is as the table states it, not checked on the DNA. TRBV1 is listed as a pseudogene. There are 14 residues in the CDR3. CDR3 DNA: TGCACCAGCAGCCCAGCAGGGGGTTATCAGCCCCAGCATTTT. This codes for CTSSPAGGYQPQHF.

This clone was seen a handful of times. The gene calls are TRBV2 and TRBJ2-3; D is possibly TRBD1 (6 bases). Germline CDR1 reads SNHLY; CDR2 reads FYNNEI. V lost 6 bases and J lost 4, with 8 bases in between. This CDR3 has 12 amino acids. The CDR3 loop is CASRDRPDTQYF. The CDR3 DNA is TGTGCCAGCAGGGACAGACCAGATACGCAGTATTTT.

The chain carries TRBV7-9 and TRBJ2-6; D gene ambiguous. Germline values: CDR1 SEHNR, CDR2 FQNEAQ (reference sequence). V lost 5 bases to trimming and J lost 4 bases, with 6 bases between them. This CDR3 is 13 amino acids long. The CDR3 sequence: CASSPPGANVLTF. CDR3 coding DNA: TGTGCCAGCAGCCCCCCGGGGGCCAACGTCCTGACTTTC.

The table lists this clone with a few counts. This rearrangement joins TRBV7-2 to TRBJ2-4; 7 bases agree with TRBD1. The CDR3 covers 16 residues. Per germline, CDR1 SGHTA and CDR2 FQGNSA. Trimming at V came to 1 base and at J to 2 bases, leaving 5 bases not matched to a gene. This CDR3 reads CASSLVGQVPKNIQYF. The CDR3 nucleotides read TGTGCCAGCAGCTTAGTCGGACAGGTCCCCAAAAACATTCAGTACTTC.

The V and J genes are TRBV29-1 and TRBJ2-1; TRBD1 might be the D (5 bases). CDR1 and CDR2 (germline): SQVTM, ANQGSEA. The CDR3 covers 13 residues. Trimming shortened V by 5 bases and J by 4 bases, and 12 bases separated the two germline ends. In DNA form, the CDR3 reads TGCAGCGTTTCCTCAGACAGTTACAATGAGCAGTTCTTC. It codes for CSVSSDSYNEQFF.

This clone was seen repeatedly, ten times or more. The chain recombines TRBV14 with TRBJ2-2, with 7 bases identical to TRBD2. J was trimmed by 5 bases and V by 2 bases; bases with no gene match: 2. The germline V gene has CDR1 SGHDN and CDR2 FVKESK. The CDR3 consists of 14 residues. In DNA, the CDR3 is TGTGCCAGCAGCCAAACTAGCGTTACCGGGGAGCTGTTTTTT. It specifies CASSQTSVTGELFF.

The table lists this clone with a few counts. This chain joins TRBV19 and TRBJ2-1; 8 positions agree with TRBD2. V shed 5 bases and J 6 bases; nucleotides not matched to a gene: 3. Per germline, CDR1 LNHDA and CDR2 SQIVND (reference sequence). The CDR3 has 13 amino acids. The CDR3: CASSRREANEQFF. The DNA for the CDR3 is TGTGCCAGTAGTCGGCGGGAGGCCAATGAGCAGTTCTTC.

The chain combines TRBV7-2 with TRBJ1-2; perhaps TRBD1 as D (6 bases). The CDR3 runs to 13 residues. The V end lost 5 bases, the J end lost 5 bases, and 12 bases lay between the germline ends. The germline V gene has CDR1 SGHTA and CDR2 FQGNSA. CDR3 loop: CASSEVTGYGYTF. CDR3 DNA sequence: TGTGCCAGCAGCGAAGTTACAGGGTATGGCTACACCTTC.

This clone has more than one count but fewer than ten. This sequence joins TRBV19 and TRBJ1-1; D ambiguous. V was shortened by 5 bases and J by 2 bases, with 3 bases between the two germline ends. The CDR3 contains 11 residues. Germline V gene data show CDR1 as LNHDA and CDR2 as SQIVND (reference sequence). The CDR3 nucleotides read TGTGCCAGTAGTCGAAACACTGAAGCTTTCTTT. Protein product: CASSRNTEAFF.

This rearrangement joins TRBV4-3 to TRBJ1-2; the D is unclear. The CDR3 contains 13 residues. V lost 5 bases and J 4 bases, leaving 11 bases between the germline ends. CDR1 is LGHNA, CDR2 YSLEER, per germline. The CDR3 DNA reads TGCGCCAGCAGCGGTTCCCCGGGCTATGGCTACACCTTC. Protein sequence: CASSGSPGYGYTF.

The rearrangement uses TRBV4-2 and TRBJ1-1; D may be TRBD1 (6 bases). V dropped 3 bases and J dropped 7 bases, with 21 bases sitting between them. The V gene's germline CDR1 is LGHNA and CDR2 YNFKEQ. The CDR3 totals 16 residues. The CDR3 sequence is CASSHGDPQGGIEAFF. The CDR3, as DNA: TGTGCCAGCAGCCACGGAGACCCCCAAGGGGGTATTGAAGCTTTCTTT.

In the case of this clone: At the DNA level, this CDR3 is encoded by other sequences in the same sample as well. The chain employs TRBV6-6 and TRBJ1-1; no reliable D call. Germline V gene sequence: CDR1 MNHNY, CDR2 SVGAGI (reference sequence). Trimming took 2 bases from V and 1 from J, leaving 5 bases between them. CDR3 length: 13 amino acids. DNA of the CDR3: TGTGCCAGCAGTTACAGTAGGAACACTGAAGCTTTCTTT. It codes for CASSYSRNTEAFF.

The gene calls are TRBV29-1 and TRBJ1-1; 9 bases map to TRBD1. The CDR3 length is 15 residues. After removal of 1 base from V and 0 bases from J, the junction contained 3 bases not matched to a gene. The germline gives CDR1 SQVTM, CDR2 ANQGSEA. For the CDR3, the DNA is TGCAGCGTTGAAGGGGACAGGGTTATGAACACTGAAGCTTTCTTT. Translation gives CSVEGDRVMNTEAFF.

This clone turned up a few times. The V call is TRBV11-2, the J call TRBJ2-3; 8 bases map to TRBD1. This CDR3 has 15 amino acids. V gave up 2 bases and J gave up 5 bases; unmatched junction bases: 6. CDR1 is SGHAT and CDR2 is FQNNGV in the germline V gene. Here the CDR3 reads CASSLRQGARDTQYF. CDR3 nucleotides: TGTGCCAGCAGCTTACGGCAGGGGGCAAGAGATACGCAGTATTTT.